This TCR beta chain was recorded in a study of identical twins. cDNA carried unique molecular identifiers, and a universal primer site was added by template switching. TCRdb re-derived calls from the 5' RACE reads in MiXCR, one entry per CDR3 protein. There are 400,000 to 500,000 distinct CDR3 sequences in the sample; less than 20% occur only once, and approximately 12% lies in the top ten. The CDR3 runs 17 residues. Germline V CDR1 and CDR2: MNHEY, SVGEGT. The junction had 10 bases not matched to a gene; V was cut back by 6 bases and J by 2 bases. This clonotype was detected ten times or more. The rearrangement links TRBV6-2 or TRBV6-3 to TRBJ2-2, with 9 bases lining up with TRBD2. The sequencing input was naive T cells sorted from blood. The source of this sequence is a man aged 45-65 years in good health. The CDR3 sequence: CASRHRALAGNTGELFF. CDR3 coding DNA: TGTGCCAGCAGACACAGGGCTCTAGCGGGAAACACCGGGGAGCTGTTTTTT.